Each of the 13 T cell receptor beta chains below was sequenced from the same sample in a study of T cell responses to AZD1222 COVID-19 vaccine (dated by TCRdb to about 2021). The receptor library was made with the immunoSEQ multiplex PCR assay. Sourced from immuneACCESS, this table was stored by TCRdb with only in-frame sequences that have V and J called. A share of the clones is absent; for the studies checked, an unresolved V gene accounts for under half, and the remainder has no known explanation. This sample holds roughly 150,000 clones; around 93% were observed only once. In total, the top ten clones hold about 1.4% of the sample. The sample's time point, from its label and the paper: baseline before first vaccination. Here the sequenced sample was peripheral blood, taken on day 0 of AZD1222 vaccination. The receptors were gathered from an adult in good health.

The rearrangement uses TRBV6-5 and TRBJ2-2, with TRBD1 identical over 8 bases. The germline V gene encodes CDR1 MNHEY and CDR2 SVGAGI. V trimming: 2 bases; J trimming: 1 base; junction bases outside the gene matches: 0. The CDR3 covers 15 residues. The CDR3 DNA reads TGTGCCAGCAGTTACGGGACAGGGAACACCGGGGAGCTGTTTTTT. This encodes CASSYGTGNTGELFF.

J is TRBJ1-2 and V is TRBV14; 8 bases are a match to TRBD1. This CDR3 has 13 residues. The ends lost 4 bases at V and 11 bases at J; junction bases unmatched: 9. Germline V gene sequence: CDR1 SGHDN, CDR2 FVKESK. CDR3 residues: CASSPGQGLPYTF. The DNA of the CDR3 is TGTGCCAGCAGCCCAGGACAGGGTTTGCCGTACACCTTC.

The gene calls are TRBV28 and TRBJ2-6; D is unresolved. CDR1 and CDR2 from the germline V gene are MDHEN and SYDVKM. The CDR3 covers 15 residues. Trimming pared 8 bases from V and 4 bases from J, leaving 15 bases between. CDR3 amino acids: CASRAGSAGANVLTF. The CDR3, as DNA: TGTGCCAGCCGCGCCGGATCGGCGGGGGCCAACGTCCTGACTTTC.

This chain links TRBV29-1 with TRBJ2-3; no clear D gene. CDR3 length: 14 amino acids. V was pared by 4 bases and J by 0 bases, with 11 bases between. Germline lookup yields CDR1 SQVTM and CDR2 ANQGSEA. CDR3 sequence reads: CSVGGLRSTDTQYF. The CDR3 region has the DNA TGCAGCGTTGGGGGATTACGTAGCACAGATACGCAGTATTTT.

This clone was seen once. Written as DNA, the CDR3 is TGTGCCAGCAGCTTAGGGAGGCCGGGGCAGTTAAACTATGGCTACACCTTC. Its protein product is CASSLGRPGQLNYGYTF. The rearrangement links TRBV7-9 to TRBJ1-2, with D possibly matching TRBD1 (5 bases). The CDR3 contains 17 residues. Germline-derived CDR1 and CDR2 are SEHNR and FQNEAQ (reference sequence). Deletions cut 1 base from V and 2 bases from J, with 17 bases between.

The J gene is TRBJ1-4, the V gene TRBV7-2, with D perhaps TRBD1 (5 bases). Germline values: CDR1 SGHTA, CDR2 FQGNSA. Trimming took 1 base from V and 7 from J, leaving 7 bases between them. This CDR3 has 13 amino acids. CDR3 in amino acids: CASSLVQGEKLFF. CDR3 nucleotides: TGTGCCAGCAGCTTAGTCCAGGGTGAAAAACTGTTTTTT.

The rearrangement joins TRBV6-5 to TRBJ2-3, with D possibly TRBD1 on 5 matching bases. The CDR3 is 14 amino acids. V shed 7 bases and J shed 2 bases, with 13 bases lying between them. Germline CDR1 is MNHEY and CDR2 is SVGAGI. In nucleotides, the CDR3 is TGTGCCAGCAATATACACAGGATCACAGATACGCAGTATTTT. Translation: CASNIHRITDTQYF.

V gene TRBV28 combines with J gene TRBJ2-1, with 9 positions matching TRBD1. Germline V gene sequence: CDR1 MDHEN, CDR2 SYDVKM. V trimming: 5 bases; J trimming: 6 bases; junction bases outside the gene matches: 11. The CDR3 is 16 amino acids. CDR3 in DNA: TGTGCCAGCAGTCGCTATACCGGGACAGGGAGCAATGAGCAGTTCTTC. It specifies CASSRYTGTGSNEQFF. Full variable domain (outside the CDR3, taken from reference TRBV28 and TRBJ2-1): DVKVTQSSRYLVKRTGEKVFLECVQDMDHENMFWYRQDPGLGLRLIYFSYDVKMKEKGDIPEGYSVSREKKERFSLILESASTNQTSMYLCASSRYTGTGSNEQFFGPGTRLTVL.

This chain uses TRBV19 with TRBJ1-5; D perhaps matches TRBD1 (5 bases). V was trimmed by 5 bases and J by 2 bases, leaving 13 bases between them. Germline V lookup: CDR1 LNHDA, CDR2 SQIVND (reference sequence). The CDR3 is made up of 15 amino acids. The CDR3 here is CASSPGVGGNQPQHF. The DNA of the CDR3 is TGTGCCAGTAGTCCGGGGGTTGGGGGCAATCAGCCCCAGCATTTT. The full variable domain, completed using reference TRBV19 and TRBJ1-5, is DGGITQSPKYLFRKEGQNVTLSCEQNLNHDAMYWYRQDPGQGLRLIYYSQIVNDFQKGDIAEGYSVSREKKESFPLTVTSAQKNPTAFYLCASSPGVGGNQPQHFGDGTRLSIL.

CDR3 nucleotides: TGCGCCAGCAGCTTGGGCAGGGCTAATGAAAAACTGTTTTTT. Its translation is CASSLGRANEKLFF. The chain has TRBV5-1 and TRBJ1-4; tentatively, D is TRBD1 (5 bases). Per germline, CDR1 SGHRS and CDR2 YFSETQ. V lost 0 bases and J 3 bases, leaving 6 bases between the germline ends. This CDR3 comprises 14 residues.

This clone was observed once. CDR3 sequence: CASSYPNSPLHF. CDR3 in DNA: TGTGCCAGCAGTTACCCTAACTCACCCCTCCACTTT. The V gene is TRBV6-6, the J gene TRBJ1-6; no clear D. The CDR3 spans 12 residues. The V gene's germline CDR1 is MNHNY and CDR2 SVGAGI (reference sequence). Deletions cut 2 bases from V and 10 bases from J, with 6 bases between.

This clone appeared a single time. The chain uses TRBV6-5 and TRBJ1-1, with D perhaps TRBD1 (6 bases). V was shortened by 2 bases and J by 2 bases, with 9 bases between the two germline ends. Germline CDR1 reads MNHEY; CDR2 reads SVGAGI. This CDR3 has 14 amino acids. The CDR3 DNA follows: TGTGCCAGCAGTTACGCGACAGGAAACACTGAAGCTTTCTTT. This sequence encodes CASSYATGNTEAFF.

V usage is TRBV7-9 and J usage is TRBJ2-3; TRBD2 agrees at 12 bases. CDR3 length equals 15 residues. V gave up 4 bases and J gave up 6 bases; unmatched junction bases: 5. In germline, CDR1 is SEHNR, CDR2 FQNEAQ (reference sequence). This chain's CDR3 is CASSSSGGAVDTQYF. Here the CDR3 DNA reads TGTGCCAGCAGCTCTAGCGGGGGGGCTGTGGATACGCAGTATTTT.